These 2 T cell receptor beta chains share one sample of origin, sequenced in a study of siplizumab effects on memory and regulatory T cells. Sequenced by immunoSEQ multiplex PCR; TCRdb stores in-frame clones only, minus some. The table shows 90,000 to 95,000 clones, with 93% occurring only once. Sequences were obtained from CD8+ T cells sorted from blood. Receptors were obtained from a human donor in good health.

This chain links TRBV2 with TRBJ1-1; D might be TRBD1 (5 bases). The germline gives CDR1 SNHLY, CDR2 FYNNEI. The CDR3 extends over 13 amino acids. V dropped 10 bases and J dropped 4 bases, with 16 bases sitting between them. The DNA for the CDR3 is TGTGCCACTTATCGGGGCATCGGCACTGAAGCTTTCTTT. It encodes CATYRGIGTEAFF.

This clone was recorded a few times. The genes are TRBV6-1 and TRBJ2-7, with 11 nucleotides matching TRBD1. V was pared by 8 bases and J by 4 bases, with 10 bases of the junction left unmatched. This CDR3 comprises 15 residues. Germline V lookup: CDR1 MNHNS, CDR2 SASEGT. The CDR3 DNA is TGTGCCAGCGATGAACAGGGACAGGGGGGTTACGAGCAGTACTTC. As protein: CASDEQGQGGYEQYF.